These 5 T cell receptor beta chains came from one sample sequenced in a study of shared clonotypes between healthy human individuals (dated by TCRdb to between 2020 and 2021). To prepare the library, the immunoSEQ multiplex PCR assay was applied. The source is immuneACCESS, and TCRdb retained only in-frame sequences with V and J called. Part of the clones is not carried over; for the studies checked, unresolved V genes explain less than half of this, and the remainder is unexplained. The sample table records about 2.1 million clones; approximately 94% of these occur just once. Of the sample, around 1.7% falls within the top ten clones. For the CD8 naive samples, CD45RO-negative cells were positively selected for CCR7, yielding a CD45RA+CCR7+ population from which TemRA cells were excluded. The sequenced sample was naive CD8+ T cells from PBMCs. The sample's cell subset or site label, decoded: CD45RA+CCR7+. Receptor source: a man between 18 and 29 years old in good health. Some clones in this sample may be carry-over from other donors' samples.

This chain links TRBV11-3 with TRBJ2-3; perhaps TRBD2 as D (5 bases). The CDR3 contains 19 residues. Germline V gives CDR1 SGHNT, CDR2 YENEEA. Trimming removed 4 bases at V and 7 bases at J, with 30 bases between. DNA for the CDR3: TGTGCCAGCAGCTCCGATACAAGGGTCCGGGAAGTGGGTAGAAATACGCAGTATTTT. This codes for CASSSDTRVREVGRNTQYF. The complete variable domain, with remaining parts taken from reference TRBV11-3 and TRBJ2-3, reads EAGVVQSPRYKIIEKKQPVAFWCNPISGHNTLYWYLQNLGQGPELLIRYENEEAVDDSQLPKDRFSAERLKGVDSTLKIQPAELGDSAVYLCASSSDTRVREVGRNTQYFGPGTRLTVL.

This chain links TRBV14 with TRBJ1-2; D uncertain. V shed 3 bases and J shed 6 bases, with 17 bases lying between them. This CDR3 is 15 amino acids long. Germline CDR1 reads SGHDN; CDR2 reads FVKESK. The CDR3 coding sequence is TGTGCCAGCAGCCAGAGGGATGCCCGAAACGATGGCTACACCTTC. This translates into CASSQRDARNDGYTF.

The chain employs TRBV6-5 and TRBJ1-1; D uncertain. Deletions cut 2 bases from V and 5 bases from J, with 15 bases between. The germline gives CDR1 MNHEY, CDR2 SVGAGI. The CDR3 length is 15 residues. CDR3 nucleotides: TGTGCCAGCAGTTACGGAAGCCCTGGAGGGACTGAAGCTTTCTTT. This encodes CASSYGSPGGTEAFF.

V gene TRBV9 combines with J gene TRBJ2-3, with a tentative D call TRBD1 (5 bases). The CDR3 sequence is 15 residues long. The germline CDR1 and CDR2 sequences are SGDLS and YYNGEE. The V gene lost 1 base and the J gene lost 0 bases, with 9 bases spanning the gap. CDR3 amino acids: CASSVQGSSTDTQYF. The CDR3 bases are TGTGCCAGCAGCGTACAGGGATCGAGCACAGATACGCAGTATTTT. Full variable domain (remainder filled in from reference TRBV9 and TRBJ2-3): DSGVTQTPKHLITATGQRVTLRCSPRSGDLSVYWYQQSLDQGLQFLIQYYNGEERAKGNILERFSAQQFPDLHSELNLSSLELGDSALYFCASSVQGSSTDTQYFGPGTRLTVL.

The chain carries TRBV11-3 and TRBJ2-3; maybe TRBD2 (6 bases). The germline V gene has CDR1 SGHNT and CDR2 YENEEA. There are 15 residues in the CDR3. The V end was cut by 4 bases, the J end by 9 bases, with 20 bases between. DNA of the CDR3: TGTGCCAGCAGCTCTCGTGGAGAGGCCCGGGGGACGCAGTATTTT. Its protein is CASSSRGEARGTQYF.